This T cell receptor (beta chain) was profiled in a study of neurological immune-mediated disorders. TCRdb processed the 5' RACE reads anew with MiXCR; each CDR3 protein has one entry. The sample gives more than 45,000 distinct CDR3 sequences, under 2.5% of which show up once; around 3% is in the top ten. In its sample, this clonotype was seen many times. The CDR3 runs to 12 residues. The germline CDR1 and CDR2 sequences are SGHTA and FQGNSA. The V end lost 1 base, the J end lost 3 bases, and 4 bases lay between the germline ends. Sequencing used PBMCs. The clonotype comes from a man aged 45-65 years with multiple sclerosis. This sequence joins TRBV7-2 and TRBJ2-7; D gene ambiguous. The CDR3: CASSLVGYEQYF. For the CDR3, the DNA is TGTGCCAGCAGCTTAGTGGGCTACGAGCAGTACTTC.